Listed here are 10 T cell receptor beta chains from one sample, sequenced in a study of blood T cell repertoires in COVID-19. The data were produced by immunoSEQ multiplex PCR, yet TCRdb's version contains in-frame clones alone and is incomplete. The sample has some 320,000 clones, about 91% seen once. Sequenced sample: peripheral blood. These receptors were taken from a woman aged 30 to 39 who had recovered from COVID-19.

J is TRBJ2-1 and V is TRBV10-3; maybe TRBD1 (5 bases). Trimming stripped 0 bases from V and 2 bases from J, with 14 bases between. Germline V CDR1 and CDR2: ENHRY, SYGVKD. This CDR3 spans 17 amino acids. CDR3 sequence: CAISESISLGPYNEQFF. The CDR3 region has the DNA TGTGCCATCAGTGAGTCGATCAGCCTGGGGCCCTACAATGAGCAGTTCTTC.

This clone appeared a few times. This sequence joins TRBV28 and TRBJ2-7, with no clear D. Per the germline V gene, CDR1 is MDHEN and CDR2 is SYDVKM. The CDR3 totals 14 residues. Trimming took off 4 bases at V and 0 bases at J, with 10 bases between the two ends. The CDR3 loop reads CASSYGVSSYEQYF. In DNA, the CDR3 is TGTGCCAGCAGTTACGGTGTTAGCTCCTACGAGCAGTACTTC.

This clone has just one count. The V and J genes are TRBV29-1 and TRBJ1-1; D uncertain. There are 14 residues in the CDR3. From germline, CDR1 is SQVTM and CDR2 ANQGSEA. The V end lost 3 bases, the J end lost 0 bases, and 11 bases lay between the germline ends. The DNA of the CDR3 is TGCAGCGTTGATGATGAGGGCATGAACACTGAAGCTTTCTTT. Residues: CSVDDEGMNTEAFF.

This clone came up once. This chain joins TRBV6-4 and TRBJ1-2; tentatively, D is TRBD1 (6 bases). The germline V gene encodes CDR1 MRHNA and CDR2 SNTAGT. Trimming took 9 bases from V and 8 from J, leaving 13 bases between them. The CDR3 extends over 11 amino acids. CDR3 residues: CARLDRLGYTF. DNA for the CDR3: TGTGCCAGGTTAGACAGGTTGGGCTACACCTTC.

The chain has TRBV7-2 and TRBJ1-5; D uncertain. Germline V gives CDR1 SGHTA, CDR2 FQGNSA. Trimming removed 1 base at V and 7 bases at J, with 11 bases between. The CDR3 runs 14 residues. CDR3 protein: CASSLGSGGQPQHF. In DNA, the CDR3 is TGTGCCAGCAGCTTAGGGTCGGGAGGGCAGCCCCAGCATTTT.

This clone was seen only once. The J gene is TRBJ2-2, the V gene TRBV5-1; D ambiguous. The CDR3 consists of 12 residues. From germline, CDR1 is SGHRS and CDR2 YFSETQ. Trimming stripped 5 bases from V and 8 bases from J, with 10 bases between. The CDR3 protein is CASRYQQGELFF. The CDR3 nucleotides are TGCGCCAGCAGATATCAACAGGGGGAGCTGTTTTTT.

This chain joins TRBV5-1 and TRBJ2-1, with TRBD2 matching over 13 bases. Germline assignment: CDR1 SGHRS and CDR2 YFSETQ. V lost 2 bases to trimming and J lost 1 base; unmatched junction nucleotides: 6. The CDR3 spans 18 residues. This chain's CDR3 is CASSLGLAGEGSYNEQFF. The CDR3 nucleotides are TGCGCCAGCAGCTTAGGACTAGCGGGGGAAGGGTCCTACAATGAGCAGTTCTTC.

The V call is TRBV11-2, the J call TRBJ2-3; D possibly corresponds to TRBD1 (6 bases). This CDR3 comprises 16 residues. V was cut by 1 base and J by 2 bases, with 13 bases left in between. Germline CDR1 is SGHAT and CDR2 is FQNNGV. The CDR3 protein is CASSLAAWTVTDTQYF. For the CDR3, the DNA is TGTGCCAGCAGCTTAGCGGCTTGGACAGTCACAGATACGCAGTATTTT.

The chain joins TRBV19 to TRBJ1-3; 9 positions agree with TRBD1. This CDR3 has 16 residues. The germline V gene encodes CDR1 LNHDA and CDR2 SQIVND (reference sequence). V was pared by 9 bases and J by 2 bases, with 11 bases of the junction left unmatched. CDR3: CASSPGTGTAGNTIYF. Written as DNA, the CDR3 is TGTGCCAGCAGTCCCGGGACAGGGACGGCTGGAAACACCATATATTTT.

The V gene is TRBV6-1, the J gene TRBJ2-4; 8 bases align to TRBD1. The CDR3 runs to 16 residues. J lost 8 bases, V lost 3 bases, and 12 bases had no gene match. Germline CDR1 reads MNHNS; CDR2 reads SASEGT. The CDR3 bases are TGTGCCAGCAGTGATTTGTCGACAGGGGAGAGGGACATTCAGTACTTC. Its protein is CASSDLSTGERDIQYF.